The present entry profiles one TCR beta chain with its context. These data originate in a study of blood T cell repertoires in COVID-19. On the study more broadly: Samples representing acute and convalescent COVID-19 were sourced from the United States, Italy and Spain.

TCRdb's table, derived via immunoSEQ multiplex PCR, lists solely in-frame clones and lacks some. The sample includes 100,000 to 150,000 clones, roughly four fifths of them seen just once. Seattle patient enrollment occurred during active infection, with longitudinal follow-up thereafter. The germline gives CDR1 SGHTA, CDR2 FQGNSA. The CDR3 extends over 15 amino acids. J was trimmed by 5 bases and V by 4 bases; bases with no gene match: 7. The source material was peripheral blood. The receptor was isolated from a man older than 75 with COVID-19, enrolled during active disease. The J gene is TRBJ2-5, the V gene TRBV7-2; the match to TRBD1 covers 10 bases. CDR3 in amino acids: CASSSDRGRGETQYF. CDR3 DNA sequence: TGTGCCAGCAGCTCCGACAGGGGGCGAGGGGAGACCCAGTACTTC.